This record covers a single TCR beta chain. This CDR3 has 12 amino acids. J gave up 0 bases and V 5 bases, and 1 base lay outside the gene matches. Looked up from germline, CDR1 is GTSNPN and CDR2 is SVGIG (reference sequence). This entry comes from a study of shared clonotypes between healthy human individuals. Over several immunoSEQ plates, each subset's genomic DNA was distributed in even portions. Replicate PCRs were loaded with approximately 300 ng DNA from unsorted PBMC, around 30,000 T cell genomes. Assay used: immunoSEQ multiplex PCR; TCRdb lists only in-frame clones, some missing. Here the sample spans fewer than 650,000 clones, over 65% being singletons. All the donors were Caucasian adults who lived in Nashville, Tennessee.

This receptor was identified in a woman aged 35 to 49 in good health. Some clones in this sample may be carry-over from other donors' samples. The chain combines TRBV30 with TRBJ2-7; the match to TRBD1 covers 7 bases. The sample consisted of PBMCs. The CDR3: CAWGTASYEQYF. The CDR3 DNA is TGTGCCTGGGGGACAGCCTCCTACGAGCAGTACTTC.